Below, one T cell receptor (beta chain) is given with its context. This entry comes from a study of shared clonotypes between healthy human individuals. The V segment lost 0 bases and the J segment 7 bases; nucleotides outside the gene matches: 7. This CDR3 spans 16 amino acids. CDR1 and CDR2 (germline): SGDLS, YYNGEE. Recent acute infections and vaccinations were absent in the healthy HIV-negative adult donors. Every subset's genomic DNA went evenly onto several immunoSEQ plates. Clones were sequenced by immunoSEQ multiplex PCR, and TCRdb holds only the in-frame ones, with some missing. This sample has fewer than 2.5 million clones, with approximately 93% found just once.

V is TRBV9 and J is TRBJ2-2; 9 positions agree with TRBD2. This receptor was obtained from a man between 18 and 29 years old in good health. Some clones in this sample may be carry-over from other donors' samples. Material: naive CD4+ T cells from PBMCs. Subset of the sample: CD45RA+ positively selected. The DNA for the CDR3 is TGTGCCAGCAGCGTAGCTGGACTAGCGATCAACGGGGAGCTGTTTTTT. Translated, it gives CASSVAGLAINGELFF.